The source of this TCR beta chain is a study of blood T cell repertoires in COVID-19 (TCRdb year 2020). Notes on the research overall: The collaborator samples originated in the United States, Italy and Spain and spanned the acute and convalescent phases of COVID-19. The prospective study material was composed of cDNA or gDNA derived from T cells, B-cell-depleted T cells, or PBMCs. Deeply sampled blood TCRbeta repertoires from subjects exposed to, actively infected with, or recovered from COVID-19 were included in the dataset. A freely available public database, intended as a resource for researchers studying the immune response to SARS-CoV-2, is where the repertoires were released. The samples were drawn from two sources: the first 160 participants of the ongoing ImmuneRACE study, and 1,000 to 1,500 subjects contributed by 6 global collaborators. Sample metadata almost always included a de-identified subject ID, COVID-19 status, age in years and sex. Where available, HLA class I and class II types were obtained from metadata supplied by the sample provider rather than from assay-based typing.

The junction shows trimming of 5 bases on V and 7 bases on J, plus 12 bases between the germline ends. There are 13 amino acids in the CDR3, from cysteine to phenylalanine inclusive. The retained sequence is limited to the CDR3, 39 bases, with the frame set at the first base. About this clone: It has no known antigen specificity. No clone much larger than this one lies a single base away; base qualities are absent.

Participants in the prospective study were aged about 18 to 95 years, lived in some 24 United States geographic areas, and enrolled through a virtual design. In the prospective study, participants were assigned to cohorts based on the clinical history participants reported in a screening survey and a study questionnaire. ImmuneRACE Cohort 3 recovered participants were defined by two consecutive negative NP/OP PCR tests, healthcare professional clearance, or symptom resolution. Each participant in the prospective study had whole blood, serum and a nasopharyngeal or oropharyngeal swab collected by mobile phlebotomists. Prospective study participants could optionally give additional blood draws and questionnaires over an approximately 2-month period. Blood samples from the prospective study were shipped frozen or at room temperature prior to DNA extraction. Here is what the overall study found, with its caveats: The amount of clinical and demographic metadata varied by source and participant and was provided uncurated.

TCRbeta CDR3 regions were amplified from genomic DNA using the immunoSEQ Assay, a bias-controlled multiplex PCR. In the source study's methods: Nucleated cell counts per sample were estimated from amplification of reference gene primers within the assay. Sequence reads were collapsed and filtered to measure the absolute abundance of every unique TCRbeta CDR3 rearrangement. Productive Simpson clonality was computed per sample as the square root of Simpson's diversity index over productive rearrangements. Here the immuneACCESS table is served through TCRdb, limited to in-frame sequences with V and J called. Missing clones are a known gap in these copies; in checked studies unresolved V genes cover under half, and the rest lacks a known reason. From that table come the V and J calls and clone size; the DNA was used to work out D and trimming. In this sample the table shows about 300,000 clones, approximately 86% of which occur a single time. The ten largest clones take up about 2.7% of the sample.

Sequencing was performed on PBMCs or T cells enriched from blood (not recorded which). This TCR came from a woman under 30 who had recovered from COVID-19. Recombination joined TRBV12-3 or TRBV12-4 with TRBJ1-5; the D gene assignment is ambiguous. In nucleotide form, the sequence is TGTGCCAGCAGTCCCAGAGCGGGACAGCCCCAGCATTTT. It encodes CASSPRAGQPQHF.